The clone carrying this T cell receptor (beta chain) came up once. With 1 base removed from V and 2 bases from J, the gap between germline ends came to 12 bases. Germline CDR1 and CDR2: SGHAT and FQNNGV. This CDR3 is built from 15 residues. The sample belongs to a study of blood T cell repertoires in COVID-19. Libraries were prepared by immunoSEQ multiplex PCR; TCRdb keeps only in-frame clonotypes and omits some of them. The profile shows some 130,000 clones, 70% to 85% of them singletons. Sequencing was carried out using peripheral blood. This sequence originates from an elderly woman with acute or convalescent COVID-19. V and J are TRBV11-2 and TRBJ2-7; a weak D match, TRBD1 (5 bases). DNA for the CDR3: TGTGCCAGCAGCTTAGGACAGCAAAAAGCCTACGAGCAGTACTTC. Amino acid sequence: CASSLGQQKAYEQYF.